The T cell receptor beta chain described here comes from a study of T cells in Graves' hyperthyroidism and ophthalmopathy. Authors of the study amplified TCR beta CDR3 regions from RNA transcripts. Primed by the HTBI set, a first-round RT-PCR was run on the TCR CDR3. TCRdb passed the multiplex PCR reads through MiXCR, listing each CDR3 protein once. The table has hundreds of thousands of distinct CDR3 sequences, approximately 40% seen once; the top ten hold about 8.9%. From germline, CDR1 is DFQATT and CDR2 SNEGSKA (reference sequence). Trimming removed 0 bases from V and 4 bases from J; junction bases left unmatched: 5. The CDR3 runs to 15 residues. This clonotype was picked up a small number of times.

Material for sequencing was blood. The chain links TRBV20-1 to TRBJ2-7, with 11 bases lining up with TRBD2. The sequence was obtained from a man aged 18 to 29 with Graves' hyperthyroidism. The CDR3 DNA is TGCAGTGCTAGAGATCCTGGGACTAGCGGTTACGAGCAGTACTTC. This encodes CSARDPGTSGYEQYF.